The 4 T cell receptor beta chains below all came from one sample that was sequenced in a study of radiation and T cells in renal cell carcinoma. Time point here: blood 4 weeks post-SBRT, at nephrectomy. The treatment is: 15 Gy SBRT to primary tumor, nephrectomy 4 weeks later. Method: immunoSEQ multiplex PCR; TCRdb's copy keeps in-frame clones and lacks some. In the table there are around 170,000 clones, roughly nine tenths of which are singletons. This material consisted of blood, taken from a patient whose treatment included radiotherapy and nephrectomy. The receptors shown here come from a woman aged 50 to 60 with renal cell carcinoma.

The CDR3: CASSLGSSRAGTGELFF. CDR3 nucleotides: TGCGCCAGCAGCTTGGGAAGTAGCCGGGCGGGCACCGGGGAGCTGTTTTTT. The rearrangement joins TRBV5-1 to TRBJ2-2; tentatively, D is TRBD2 (5 bases). CDR1 is SGHRS and CDR2 is YFSETQ in the germline V gene. V was clipped by 0 bases and J by 4 bases, with 16 bases between them. The CDR3 loop spans 17 amino acids.

The chain uses TRBV6-1 and TRBJ1-1, with a weak D call TRBD1 (5 bases). Trimming removed 4 bases from V and 3 bases from J, with 12 bases in between. Germline V lookup: CDR1 MNHNS, CDR2 SASEGT. This CDR3 is 14 amino acids long. DNA for the CDR3: TGTGCCAGCAGTGGAAGAGGGGCAGACACTGAAGCTTTCTTT. Its protein product is CASSGRGADTEAFF.

V is TRBV12-5 and J is TRBJ2-5; D is undetermined. Germline V gives CDR1 LGHNT, CDR2 FRNRAP. V was cut by 2 bases and J by 1 base, with 8 bases left in between. CDR3 length: 14 amino acids. CDR3 sequence: CASGLPGSQETQYF. CDR3 bases: TGTGCTAGTGGTTTGCCCGGGTCCCAAGAGACCCAGTACTTC.

This sequence joins TRBV29-1 and TRBJ1-4, with a tentative D call TRBD1 (5 bases). CDR1 SQVTM and CDR2 ANQGSEA come from the germline V gene. Trimming cost V 6 bases and J 1 base, with 12 bases left between them. This CDR3 contains 14 residues. In DNA form, the CDR3 reads TGCAGCGTATCTCCGGGGGGAACTAATGAAAAACTGTTTTTT. Translated, it gives CSVSPGGTNEKLFF. Complete variable domain (other parts from reference TRBV29-1 and TRBJ1-4): SAVISQKPSRDICQRGTSLTIQCQVDSQVTMMFWYRQQPGQSLTLIATANQGSEATYESGFVIDKFPISRPNLTFSTLTVSNMSPEDSSIYLCSVSPGGTNEKLFFGSGTQLSVL.